Following are 9 T cell receptor beta chains from one sample sequenced in a study of identical twins. TCRdb redid the calling of the 5' RACE reads with MiXCR, one entry per CDR3 protein. The profile shows around 290,000 distinct CDR3 sequences, roughly 10% of them singletons. This same sample was also part of a study on yellow fever vaccine responses in identical twins.

What was sequenced was CD8+ T cells sorted from blood. All receptors derive from a woman aged 18-35 years in good health.

This clonotype was seen a few times. The J gene is TRBJ2-7, the V gene TRBV28; possible D gene TRBD1, 5 bases. Between the trimmed V and J ends, which lost 7 bases and 0 bases, there was a span of 13 bases. The CDR3 runs to 14 residues. Germline loops: CDR1 MDHEN, CDR2 SYDVKM. The CDR3 loop is CASNPKTDSYEQYF. Here the CDR3 DNA reads TGTGCCAGCAACCCGAAGACAGACTCCTACGAGCAGTACTTC. The complete variable domain, with remaining parts taken from reference TRBV28 and TRBJ2-7, reads DVKVTQSSRYLVKRTGEKVFLECVQDMDHENMFWYRQDPGLGLRLIYFSYDVKMKEKGDIPEGYSVSREKKERFSLILESASTNQTSMYLCASNPKTDSYEQYFGPGTRLTVT.

The chain couples TRBV7-9 to TRBJ1-1, with 7 bases matching TRBD1. Germline loops: CDR1 SEHNR, CDR2 FQNEAQ (reference sequence). The length of the CDR3 is 16 residues. V shed 5 bases, J shed 3 bases, and the junction held 12 bases outside the gene matches. The CDR3 DNA is TGTGCCAGCAGCCCTTACTCCGGGACAGCCGACACTGAAGCTTTCTTT. It codes for CASSPYSGTADTEAFF.

This clonotype appeared a few times. This rearrangement joins TRBV5-6 to TRBJ2-1; D is unclear. The CDR3 sequence is 13 residues long. Germline V gene data show CDR1 as SGHDT and CDR2 as YYEEEE. V gave up 2 bases and J gave up 8 bases, with 11 bases separating them. DNA of the CDR3: TGTGCCAGCAGCTTAGGCTCTGTCGATGAGCAGTTCTTC. Its protein product is CASSLGSVDEQFF. Full variable domain (outside the CDR3, taken from reference TRBV5-6 and TRBJ2-1): DAGVTQSPTHLIKTRGQQVTLRCSPKSGHDTVSWYQQALGQGPQFIFQYYEEEERQRGNFPDRFSGHQFPNYSSELNVNALLLGDSALYLCASSLGSVDEQFFGPGTRLTVL.

Ten or more counts support this clonotype. The V and J genes are TRBV29-1 and TRBJ2-4; D remains ambiguous. Trimming stripped 0 bases from V and 0 bases from J, with 12 bases between. This CDR3 has 16 residues. CDR1 and CDR2 (germline): SQVTM, ANQGSEA. In DNA form, the CDR3 reads TGCAGCGTTGAAGATCAAGGCTTTTTAGCCAAAAACATTCAGTACTTC. Translation: CSVEDQGFLAKNIQYF.

The rearrangement joins TRBV29-1 to TRBJ2-7; D perhaps matches TRBD1 (6 bases). The CDR3 length is 13 residues. The V and J ends lost 4 bases and 5 bases respectively, with 15 bases between them. CDR1 and CDR2 from the germline V gene are SQVTM and ANQGSEA. The CDR3 nucleotides are TGCAGCGTTGTACTCAGGGGTCGGGACGAGCAGTACTTC. It is translated as CSVVLRGRDEQYF.

The chain employs TRBV6-6 and TRBJ2-4, with a tentative D call TRBD1 (6 bases). Trimming shortened V by 5 bases and J by 7 bases, and 12 bases separated the two germline ends. The CDR3 covers 13 residues. Germline V gene sequence: CDR1 MNHNY, CDR2 SVGAGI (reference sequence). CDR3 loop: CASSTGLDNIQYF. CDR3 DNA: TGTGCCAGCAGTACAGGGTTGGACAACATTCAGTACTTC.

This clonotype has a handful of counts. CDR3 region: CASSFDRGPYEQYF. As DNA, the CDR3 is TGCGCCAGCAGCTTCGACAGGGGGCCCTACGAGCAGTACTTC. This chain joins TRBV5-1 and TRBJ2-7, with 10 bases identical to TRBD1. CDR1 is SGHRS, CDR2 YFSETQ, per germline. The CDR3 has 14 residues. The ends lost 2 bases at V and 2 bases at J; junction bases unmatched: 1.

The chain recombines TRBV4-1 with TRBJ2-5; 10 nucleotides match TRBD2. Unmatched junction bases numbered 8, after V lost 3 bases and J lost 4 bases. Germline V gene sequence: CDR1 MGHRA, CDR2 YSYEKL. The CDR3 covers 16 residues. The CDR3, as DNA: TGCGCCAGCAGCCAGACCCTAGCGGGGGCCGCAGAGACCCAGTACTTC. As protein: CASSQTLAGAAETQYF.

This clonotype was seen at least ten times. This chain joins TRBV10-3 and TRBJ1-5; no clear D. The V gene's germline CDR1 is ENHRY and CDR2 SYGVKD. V lost 5 bases and J lost 2, with 7 bases in between. The CDR3 loop spans 13 amino acids. CDR3 amino acids: CAISYSGNQPQHF. As DNA, the CDR3 is TGTGCCATCAGTTACAGTGGCAATCAGCCCCAGCATTTT.